The 10 T cell receptor beta chains presented below share a single source sample, sequenced in a study of blood T cell repertoires in COVID-19. Sequenced by immunoSEQ multiplex PCR; TCRdb stores in-frame clones only, minus some. The sample yields 250,000 to 350,000 clones, about 90% seen once. Sequencing used PBMCs or T cells enriched from blood (not recorded which). The source of these receptors is a woman between 18 and 29 years old with acute COVID-19.

V gene TRBV5-1 combines with J gene TRBJ2-7, with 11 bases lining up with TRBD2. After removal of 0 bases from V and 6 bases from J, the junction contained 2 bases not matched to a gene. Germline-derived CDR1 and CDR2 are SGHRS and YFSETQ. The CDR3 length is 14 residues. This CDR3 is CASSLGTSGSEQYF. In nucleotides, the CDR3 is TGCGCCAGCAGCTTGGGTACTAGCGGGAGCGAGCAGTACTTC.

The chain recombines TRBV7-2 with TRBJ1-1; maybe TRBD1 (6 bases). This CDR3 region has 14 residues. With 4 bases removed from V and 3 bases from J, the gap between germline ends came to 12 bases. Germline loops: CDR1 SGHTA, CDR2 FQGNSA. The CDR3: CASSYQQGDTEAFF. The DNA of the CDR3 is TGTGCCAGCAGCTACCAACAGGGAGACACTGAAGCTTTCTTT.

The sample holds a few counts of this clone. V is TRBV29-1 and J is TRBJ1-2; 7 nucleotides match TRBD1. V dropped 6 bases and J dropped 8; count of bases not matched to a gene: 6. CDR3 size: 11 residues. Germline CDR1 and CDR2: SQVTM and ANQGSEA. The CDR3 sequence: CSVWTGPGYTF. For the CDR3, the DNA is TGCAGCGTCTGGACAGGCCCCGGCTACACCTTC. Full variable domain (remainder filled in from reference TRBV29-1 and TRBJ1-2): SAVISQKPSRDICQRGTSLTIQCQVDSQVTMMFWYRQQPGQSLTLIATANQGSEATYESGFVIDKFPISRPNLTFSTLTVSNMSPEDSSIYLCSVWTGPGYTFGSGTRLTVV.

The CDR3 loop reads CASSSGLANEQFF. In nucleotides, the CDR3 is TGTGCCAGCAGCTCGGGACTAGCGAATGAGCAGTTCTTC. The rearrangement links TRBV5-6 to TRBJ2-1; 10 bases are a match to TRBD2. Germline CDR1 is SGHDT and CDR2 is YYEEEE. V gave up 3 bases and J gave up 7 bases; unmatched junction bases: 1. The CDR3 runs to 13 residues.

The chain carries TRBV7-9 and TRBJ2-1; a possible D gene is TRBD1 (6 bases). Germline values: CDR1 SEHNR, CDR2 FQNEAQ (reference sequence). The length of the CDR3 is 15 residues. The germline V and J ends were trimmed by 4 bases and 10 bases, with 20 bases remaining between them. CDR3 bases: TGTGCCAGCAGCTCGGTCGGGACATACTTACGGGAGCAGTTCTTC. It specifies CASSSVGTYLREQFF.

The J gene is TRBJ2-3, the V gene TRBV27; 12 positions match TRBD2. The germline V gene has CDR1 MNHEY and CDR2 SMNVEV (reference sequence). The CDR3 runs to 18 residues. Trimming removed 3 bases from V and 7 bases from J; junction bases left unmatched: 14. This CDR3 reads CASSFSSGLAGLTNTQYF. The CDR3 DNA reads TGTGCCAGCAGTTTCTCGAGCGGACTAGCGGGACTTACAAATACGCAGTATTTT.

The rearrangement joins TRBV15 to TRBJ2-7, with D possibly matching TRBD2 (5 bases). The germline V gene has CDR1 LNHNV and CDR2 YYDKDF (reference sequence). The CDR3 is 14 residues long. Trimming pared 0 bases from V and 4 bases from J, leaving 10 bases between. CDR3 residues: CATSRDRTSYEQYF. CDR3 bases: TGTGCCACCAGCAGAGATAGGACTTCTTACGAGCAGTACTTC.

The chain links TRBV3-1 (or the pseudogene TRBV3-2) to TRBJ2-1; TRBD2 might be the D (5 bases). The V and J ends lost 3 bases and 4 bases respectively, with 13 bases between them. The CDR3 totals 15 residues. Germline values: CDR1 LGHDT, CDR2 YNNKEL (reference sequence). CDR3 in amino acids: CASSHWRVGYNEQFF. Written as DNA, the CDR3 is TGTGCCAGCAGCCACTGGCGGGTCGGATACAATGAGCAGTTCTTC.

V gene TRBV9 combines with J gene TRBJ2-7; TRBD1 aligns across 7 bases. CDR3 length equals 14 residues. The germline CDR1 and CDR2 sequences are SGDLS and YYNGEE. J was trimmed by 3 bases and V by 3 bases; bases with no gene match: 6. Here the CDR3 DNA reads TGTGCCAGCAGCGCGAGAGACAGGGTCTACGAGCAGTACTTC. The encoded protein is CASSARDRVYEQYF.

V gene TRBV28 combines with J gene TRBJ2-2; 8 nucleotides match TRBD1. Looked up from germline, CDR1 is MDHEN and CDR2 is SYDVKM. Unmatched junction bases numbered 8, after V lost 8 bases and J lost 3 bases. CDR3 length: 15 amino acids. Here the CDR3 reads CASGDGTGYTGELFF. The DNA of the CDR3 is TGTGCCAGCGGTGATGGGACAGGATACACCGGGGAGCTGTTTTTT.